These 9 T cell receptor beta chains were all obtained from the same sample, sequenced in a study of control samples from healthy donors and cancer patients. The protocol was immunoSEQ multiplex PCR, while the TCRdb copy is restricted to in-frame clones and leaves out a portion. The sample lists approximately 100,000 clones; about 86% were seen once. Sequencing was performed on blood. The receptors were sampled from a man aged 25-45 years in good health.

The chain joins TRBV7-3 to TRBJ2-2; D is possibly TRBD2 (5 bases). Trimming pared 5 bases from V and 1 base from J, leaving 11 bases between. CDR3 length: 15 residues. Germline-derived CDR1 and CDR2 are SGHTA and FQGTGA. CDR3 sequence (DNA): TGTGCCAGCAGCCAGCCGGGGATGAACACCGGGGAGCTGTTTTTT. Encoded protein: CASSQPGMNTGELFF. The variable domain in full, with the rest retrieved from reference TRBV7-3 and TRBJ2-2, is GAGVSQTPSNKVTEKGKYVELRCDPISGHTALYWYRQSLGQGPEFLIYFQGTGAADDSGLPNDRFFAVRPEGSVSTLKIQRTERGDSAVYLCASSQPGMNTGELFFGEGSRLTVL.

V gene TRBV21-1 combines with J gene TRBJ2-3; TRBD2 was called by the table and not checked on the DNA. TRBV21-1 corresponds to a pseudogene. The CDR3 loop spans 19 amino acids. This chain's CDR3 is CASSKVGARRGTSTDTQYF. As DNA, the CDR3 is TGTGCCAGCAGCAAAGTTGGGGCTCGGAGGGGAACTAGCACAGATACGCAGTATTTT.

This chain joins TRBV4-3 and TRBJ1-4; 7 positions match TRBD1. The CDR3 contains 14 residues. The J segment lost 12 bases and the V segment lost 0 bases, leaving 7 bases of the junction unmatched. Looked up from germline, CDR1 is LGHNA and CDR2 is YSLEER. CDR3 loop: CASSQDGGQTELFF. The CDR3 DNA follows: TGCGCCAGCAGCCAAGACGGGGGACAGACGGAACTGTTTTTT.

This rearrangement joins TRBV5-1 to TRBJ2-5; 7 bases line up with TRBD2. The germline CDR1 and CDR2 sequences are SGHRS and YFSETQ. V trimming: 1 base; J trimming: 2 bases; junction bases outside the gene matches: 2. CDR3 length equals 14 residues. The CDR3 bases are TGCGCCAGCAGCTTGACTAGCGTGCAAGAGACCCAGTACTTC. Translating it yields CASSLTSVQETQYF.

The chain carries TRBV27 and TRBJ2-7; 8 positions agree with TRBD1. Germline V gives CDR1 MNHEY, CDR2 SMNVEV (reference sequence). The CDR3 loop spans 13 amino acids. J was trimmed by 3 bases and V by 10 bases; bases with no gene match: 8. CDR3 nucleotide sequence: TGTGCCACCAAGACAGGGGCTCACTACGAGCAGTACTTC. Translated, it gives CATKTGAHYEQYF.

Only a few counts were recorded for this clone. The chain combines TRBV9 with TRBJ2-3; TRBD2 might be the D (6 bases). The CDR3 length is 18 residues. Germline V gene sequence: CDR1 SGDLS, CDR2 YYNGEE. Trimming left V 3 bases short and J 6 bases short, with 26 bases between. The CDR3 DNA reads TGTGCCAGCAGCGCGACCGGGACTCCAAGGGCAATATCGGATACGCAGTATTTT. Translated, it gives CASSATGTPRAISDTQYF.

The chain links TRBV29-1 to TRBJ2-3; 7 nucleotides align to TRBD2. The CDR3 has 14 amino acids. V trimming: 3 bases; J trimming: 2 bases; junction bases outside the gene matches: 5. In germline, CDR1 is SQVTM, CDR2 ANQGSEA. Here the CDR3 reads CSVEPSGLTDTQYF. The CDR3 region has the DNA TGCAGCGTTGAGCCTAGCGGACTCACAGATACGCAGTATTTT.

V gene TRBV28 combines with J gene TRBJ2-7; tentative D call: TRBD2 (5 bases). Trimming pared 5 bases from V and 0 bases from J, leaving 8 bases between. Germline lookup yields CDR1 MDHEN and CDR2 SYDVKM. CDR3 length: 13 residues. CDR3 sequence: CASSSGSSYEQYF. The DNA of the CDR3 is TGTGCCAGCAGTAGCGGCAGCTCCTACGAGCAGTACTTC. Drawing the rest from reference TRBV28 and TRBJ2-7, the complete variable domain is DVKVTQSSRYLVKRTGEKVFLECVQDMDHENMFWYRQDPGLGLRLIYFSYDVKMKEKGDIPEGYSVSREKKERFSLILESASTNQTSMYLCASSSGSSYEQYFGPGTRLTVT.

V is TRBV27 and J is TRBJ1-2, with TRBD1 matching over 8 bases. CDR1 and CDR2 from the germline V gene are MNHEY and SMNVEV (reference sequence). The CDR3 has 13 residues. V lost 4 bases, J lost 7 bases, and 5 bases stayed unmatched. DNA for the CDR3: TGTGCCAGCAGTTCGACAGGGGTAGGTGGCTACACCTTC. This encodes CASSSTGVGGYTF.